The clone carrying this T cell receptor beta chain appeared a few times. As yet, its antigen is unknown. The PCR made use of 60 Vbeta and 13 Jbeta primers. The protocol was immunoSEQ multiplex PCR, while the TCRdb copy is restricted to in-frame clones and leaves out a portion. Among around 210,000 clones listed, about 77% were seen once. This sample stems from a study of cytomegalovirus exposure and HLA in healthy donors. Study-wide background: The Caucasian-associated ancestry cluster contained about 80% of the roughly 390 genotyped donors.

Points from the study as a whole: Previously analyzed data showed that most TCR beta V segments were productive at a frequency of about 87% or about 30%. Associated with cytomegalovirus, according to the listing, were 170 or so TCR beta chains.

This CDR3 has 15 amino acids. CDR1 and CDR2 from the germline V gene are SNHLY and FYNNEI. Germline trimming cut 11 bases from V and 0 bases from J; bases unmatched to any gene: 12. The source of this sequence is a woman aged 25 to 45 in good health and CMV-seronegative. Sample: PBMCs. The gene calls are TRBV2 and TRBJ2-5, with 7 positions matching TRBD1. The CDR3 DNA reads TGTGCCTACAGACGCAGGACAGGTCACCAAGAGACCCAGTACTTC. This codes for CAYRRRTGHQETQYF.